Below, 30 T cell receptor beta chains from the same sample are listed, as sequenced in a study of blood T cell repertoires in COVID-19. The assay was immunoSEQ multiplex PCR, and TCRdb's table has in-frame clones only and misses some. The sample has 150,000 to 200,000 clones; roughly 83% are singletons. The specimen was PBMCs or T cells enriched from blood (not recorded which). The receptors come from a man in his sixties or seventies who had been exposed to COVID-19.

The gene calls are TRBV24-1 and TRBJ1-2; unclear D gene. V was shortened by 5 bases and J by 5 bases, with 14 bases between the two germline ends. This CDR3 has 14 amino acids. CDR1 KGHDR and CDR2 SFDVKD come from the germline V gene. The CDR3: CATSGSFFGYGYTF. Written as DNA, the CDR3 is TGTGCCACCAGTGGGAGCTTTTTTGGATATGGCTACACCTTC.

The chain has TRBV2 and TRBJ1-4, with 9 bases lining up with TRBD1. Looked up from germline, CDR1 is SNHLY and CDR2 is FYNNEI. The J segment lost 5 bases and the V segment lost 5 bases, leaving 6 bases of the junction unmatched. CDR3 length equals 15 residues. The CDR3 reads CASSRLQGANEKLFF. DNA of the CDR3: TGTGCCAGCAGTAGATTACAGGGGGCGAATGAAAAACTGTTTTTT.

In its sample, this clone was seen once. CDR3: CASSSYRGNTIYF. CDR3 DNA: TGTGCCAGCAGCTCTTACAGGGGAAACACCATATATTTT. The V and J genes are TRBV9 and TRBJ1-3; D might be TRBD1 (5 bases). Looked up from germline, CDR1 is SGDLS and CDR2 is YYNGEE. There are 13 residues in the CDR3. V lost 4 bases to trimming and J lost 4 bases, with 9 bases between them.

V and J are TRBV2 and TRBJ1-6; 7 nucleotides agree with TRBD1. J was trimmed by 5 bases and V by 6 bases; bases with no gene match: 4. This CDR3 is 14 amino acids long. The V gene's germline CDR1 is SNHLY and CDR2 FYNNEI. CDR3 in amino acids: CASSLDRDNSPLHF. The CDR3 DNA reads TGTGCCAGCAGCCTCGACAGGGATAATTCACCCCTCCACTTT.

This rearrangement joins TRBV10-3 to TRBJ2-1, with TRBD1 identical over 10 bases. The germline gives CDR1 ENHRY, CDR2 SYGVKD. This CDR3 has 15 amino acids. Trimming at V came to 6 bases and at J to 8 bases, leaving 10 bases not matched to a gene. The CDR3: CAIRAPGQGLHEQFF. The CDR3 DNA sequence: TGTGCCATCAGAGCGCCGGGACAGGGGCTACATGAGCAGTTCTTC.

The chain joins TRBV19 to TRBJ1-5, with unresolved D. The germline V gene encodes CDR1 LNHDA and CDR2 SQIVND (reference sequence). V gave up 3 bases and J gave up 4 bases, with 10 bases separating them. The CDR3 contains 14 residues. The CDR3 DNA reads TGTGCCAGTAGTATCTTTGGCCCGAATCAGCCCCAGCATTTT. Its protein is CASSIFGPNQPQHF.

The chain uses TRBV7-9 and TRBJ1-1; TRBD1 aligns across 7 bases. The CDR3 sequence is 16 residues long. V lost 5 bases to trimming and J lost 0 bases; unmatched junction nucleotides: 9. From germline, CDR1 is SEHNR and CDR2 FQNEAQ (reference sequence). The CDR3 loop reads CASSPWDSPMNTEAFF. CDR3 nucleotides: TGTGCCAGCAGCCCCTGGGACAGCCCCATGAACACTGAAGCTTTCTTT.

CDR3 sequence reads: CASSPQGASGRGEQYF. Here the CDR3 DNA reads TGTGCCAGCAGCCCCCAGGGCGCTAGCGGGAGAGGCGAGCAGTACTTC. This rearrangement joins TRBV11-2 to TRBJ2-7, with 10 bases identical to TRBD2. The CDR3 runs 16 residues. V shed 5 bases, J shed 6 bases, and the junction held 13 bases outside the gene matches. The germline gives CDR1 SGHAT, CDR2 FQNNGV.

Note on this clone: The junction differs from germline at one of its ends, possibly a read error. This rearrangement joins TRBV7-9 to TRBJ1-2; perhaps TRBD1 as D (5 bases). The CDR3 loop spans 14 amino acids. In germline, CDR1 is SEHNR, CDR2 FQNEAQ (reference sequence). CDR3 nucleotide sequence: TGTGCCAGCAGCCACTTAAATGTTTTCGACAGCCCAGGGTTC. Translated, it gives CASSHLNVFDSPGF.

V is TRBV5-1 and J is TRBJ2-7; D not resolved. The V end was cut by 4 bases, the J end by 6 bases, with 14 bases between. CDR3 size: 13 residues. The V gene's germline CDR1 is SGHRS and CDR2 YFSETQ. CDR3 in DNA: TGCGCCAGCAGCCCCTTACTACCCCCCGAGCAGTACTTC. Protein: CASSPLLPPEQYF.

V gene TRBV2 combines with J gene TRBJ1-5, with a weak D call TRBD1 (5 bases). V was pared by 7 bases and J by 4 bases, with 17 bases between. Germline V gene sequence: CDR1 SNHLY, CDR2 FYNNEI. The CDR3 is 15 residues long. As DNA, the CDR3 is TGTGCCAGCACCTCGGACATTCTCCGTAATCAGCCCCAGCATTTT. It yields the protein CASTSDILRNQPQHF.

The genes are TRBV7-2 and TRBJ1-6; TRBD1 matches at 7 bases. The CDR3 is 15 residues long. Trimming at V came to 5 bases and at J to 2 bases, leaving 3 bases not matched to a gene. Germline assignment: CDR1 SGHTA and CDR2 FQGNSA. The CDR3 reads CASSGGQTYNSPLHF. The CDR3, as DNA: TGTGCCAGCAGCGGGGGACAGACCTATAATTCACCCCTCCACTTT.

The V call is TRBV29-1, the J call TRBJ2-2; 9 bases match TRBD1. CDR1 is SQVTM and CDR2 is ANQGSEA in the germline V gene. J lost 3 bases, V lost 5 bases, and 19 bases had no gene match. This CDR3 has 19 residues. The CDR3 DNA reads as TGCAGCGTTAAAGGCCGCCCCCGGACAGGGGAGTTCGACACCGGGGAGCTGTTTTTT. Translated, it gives CSVKGRPRTGEFDTGELFF.

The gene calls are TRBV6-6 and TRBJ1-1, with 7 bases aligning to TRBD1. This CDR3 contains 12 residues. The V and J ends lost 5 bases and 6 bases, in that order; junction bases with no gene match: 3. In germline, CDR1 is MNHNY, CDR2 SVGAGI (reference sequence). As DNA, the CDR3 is TGTGCCAGCAGTCAACAGGGGTCTGAAGCTTTCTTT. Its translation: CASSQQGSEAFF.

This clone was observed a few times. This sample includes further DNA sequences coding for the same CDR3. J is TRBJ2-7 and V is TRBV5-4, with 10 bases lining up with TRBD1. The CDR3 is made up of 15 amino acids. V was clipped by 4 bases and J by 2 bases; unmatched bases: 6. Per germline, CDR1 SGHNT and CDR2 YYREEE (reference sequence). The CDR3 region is CASSPPGTGAYEQYF. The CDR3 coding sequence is TGTGCCAGCAGCCCCCCCGGGACAGGGGCCTACGAGCAGTACTTC. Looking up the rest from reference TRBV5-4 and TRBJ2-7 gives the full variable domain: ETGVTQSPTHLIKTRGQQVTLRCSSQSGHNTVSWYQQALGQGPQFIFQYYREEENGRGNFPPRFSGLQFPNYSSELNVNALELDDSALYLCASSPPGTGAYEQYFGPGTRLTVT.

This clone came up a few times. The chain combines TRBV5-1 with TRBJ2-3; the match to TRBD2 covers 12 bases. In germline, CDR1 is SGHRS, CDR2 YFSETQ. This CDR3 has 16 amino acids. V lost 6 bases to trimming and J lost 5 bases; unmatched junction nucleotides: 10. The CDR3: CASTSTGTSGLDTQYF. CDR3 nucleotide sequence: TGCGCCAGCACCTCCACCGGGACTAGCGGGTTAGATACGCAGTATTTT.

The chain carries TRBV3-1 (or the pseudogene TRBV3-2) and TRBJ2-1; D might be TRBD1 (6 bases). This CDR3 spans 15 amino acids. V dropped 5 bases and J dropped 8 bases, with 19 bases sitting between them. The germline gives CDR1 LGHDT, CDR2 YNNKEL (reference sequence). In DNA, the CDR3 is TGTGCCAGCAGCATCCGAGGGGGAGTAATCGATGAGCAGTTCTTC. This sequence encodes CASSIRGGVIDEQFF.

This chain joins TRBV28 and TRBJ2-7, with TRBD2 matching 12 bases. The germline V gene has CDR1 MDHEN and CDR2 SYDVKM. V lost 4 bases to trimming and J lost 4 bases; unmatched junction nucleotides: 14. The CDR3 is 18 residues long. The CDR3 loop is CASSSRLAGASDSYEQYF. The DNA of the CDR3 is TGTGCCAGCAGTTCTCGACTAGCGGGAGCGAGTGATTCTTACGAGCAGTACTTC.

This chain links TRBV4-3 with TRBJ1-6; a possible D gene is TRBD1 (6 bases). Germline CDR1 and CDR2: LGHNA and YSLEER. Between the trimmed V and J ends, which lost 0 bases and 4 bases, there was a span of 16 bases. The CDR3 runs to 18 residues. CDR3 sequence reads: CASSQERVDRSYNSPLHF. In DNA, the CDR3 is TGCGCCAGCAGCCAAGAGAGGGTAGACAGGAGTTATAATTCACCCCTCCACTTT.

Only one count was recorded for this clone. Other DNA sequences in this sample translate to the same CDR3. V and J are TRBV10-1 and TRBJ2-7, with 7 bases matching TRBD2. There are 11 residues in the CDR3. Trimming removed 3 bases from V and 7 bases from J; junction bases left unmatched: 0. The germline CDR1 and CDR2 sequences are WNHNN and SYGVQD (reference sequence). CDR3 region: CASSDGGEQYF. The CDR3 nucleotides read TGCGCCAGCAGTGACGGGGGGGAGCAGTACTTC.

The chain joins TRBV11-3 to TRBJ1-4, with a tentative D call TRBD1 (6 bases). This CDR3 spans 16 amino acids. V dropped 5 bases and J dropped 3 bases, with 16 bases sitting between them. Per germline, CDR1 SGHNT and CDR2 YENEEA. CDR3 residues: CASSLLPQGPNEKLFF. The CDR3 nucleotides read TGTGCCAGCAGCCTCCTCCCCCAGGGGCCTAATGAAAAACTGTTTTTT. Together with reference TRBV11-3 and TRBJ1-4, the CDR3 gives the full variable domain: EAGVVQSPRYKIIEKKQPVAFWCNPISGHNTLYWYLQNLGQGPELLIRYENEEAVDDSQLPKDRFSAERLKGVDSTLKIQPAELGDSAVYLCASSLLPQGPNEKLFFGSGTQLSVL.

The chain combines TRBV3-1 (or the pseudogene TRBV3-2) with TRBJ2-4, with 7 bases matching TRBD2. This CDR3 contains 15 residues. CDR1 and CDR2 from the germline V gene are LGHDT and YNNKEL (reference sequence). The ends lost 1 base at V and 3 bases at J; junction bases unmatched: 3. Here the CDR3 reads CASSQGGGVKNIQYF. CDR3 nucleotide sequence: TGTGCCAGCAGCCAAGGCGGGGGTGTCAAAAACATTCAGTACTTC.

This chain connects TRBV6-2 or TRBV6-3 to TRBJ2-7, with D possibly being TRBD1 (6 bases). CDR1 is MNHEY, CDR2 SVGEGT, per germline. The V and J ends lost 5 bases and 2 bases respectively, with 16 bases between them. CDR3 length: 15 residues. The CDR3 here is CASSPPGHEAYEQYF. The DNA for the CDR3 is TGTGCCAGCAGTCCGCCGGGACACGAAGCCTACGAGCAGTACTTC.

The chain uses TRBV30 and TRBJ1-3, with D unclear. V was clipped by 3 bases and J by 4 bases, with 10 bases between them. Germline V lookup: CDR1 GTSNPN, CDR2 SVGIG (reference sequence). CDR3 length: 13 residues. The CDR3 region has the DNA TGTGCCTGGAGCCTATACCGGGGAAACACCATATATTTT. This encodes CAWSLYRGNTIYF.

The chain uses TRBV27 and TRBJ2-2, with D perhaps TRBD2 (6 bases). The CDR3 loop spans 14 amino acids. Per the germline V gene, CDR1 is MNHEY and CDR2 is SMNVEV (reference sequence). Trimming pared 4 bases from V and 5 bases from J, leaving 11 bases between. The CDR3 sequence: CASSWGGGTGELFF. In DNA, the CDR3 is TGTGCCAGCAGTTGGGGAGGCGGGACCGGGGAGCTGTTTTTT.

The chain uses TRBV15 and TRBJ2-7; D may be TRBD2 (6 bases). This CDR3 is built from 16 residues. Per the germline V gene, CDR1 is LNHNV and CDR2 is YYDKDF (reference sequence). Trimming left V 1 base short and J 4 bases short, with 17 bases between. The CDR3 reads CATSRGGDQGVYEQYF. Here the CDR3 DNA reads TGTGCCACCAGCAGAGGGGGGGACCAGGGTGTATACGAGCAGTACTTC.

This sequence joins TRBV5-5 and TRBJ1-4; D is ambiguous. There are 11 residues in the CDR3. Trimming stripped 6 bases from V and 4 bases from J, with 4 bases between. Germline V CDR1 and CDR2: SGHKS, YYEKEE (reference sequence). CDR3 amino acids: CASTLNEKLFF. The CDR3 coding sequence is TGTGCCAGCACCCTTAATGAAAAACTGTTTTTT.

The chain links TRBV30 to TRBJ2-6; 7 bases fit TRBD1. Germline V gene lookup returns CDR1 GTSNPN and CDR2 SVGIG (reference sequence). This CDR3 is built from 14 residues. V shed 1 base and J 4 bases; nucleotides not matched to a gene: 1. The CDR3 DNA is TGTGCCTGGAGTGAGGGGGCCGGGGCCAACGTCCTGACTTTC. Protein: CAWSEGAGANVLTF.

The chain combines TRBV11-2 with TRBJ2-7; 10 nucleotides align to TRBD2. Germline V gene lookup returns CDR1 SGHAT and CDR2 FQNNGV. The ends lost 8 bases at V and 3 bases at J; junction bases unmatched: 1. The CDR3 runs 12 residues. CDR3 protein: CASGLAVYEQYF. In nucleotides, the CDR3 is TGTGCCAGCGGACTAGCGGTCTACGAGCAGTACTTC.

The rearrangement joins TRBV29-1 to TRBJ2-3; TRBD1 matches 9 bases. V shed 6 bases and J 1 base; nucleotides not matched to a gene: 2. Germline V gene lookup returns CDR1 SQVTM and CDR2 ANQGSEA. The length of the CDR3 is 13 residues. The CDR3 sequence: CSVQGAGTDTQYF. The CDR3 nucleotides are TGCAGCGTACAGGGGGCAGGCACAGATACGCAGTATTTT.